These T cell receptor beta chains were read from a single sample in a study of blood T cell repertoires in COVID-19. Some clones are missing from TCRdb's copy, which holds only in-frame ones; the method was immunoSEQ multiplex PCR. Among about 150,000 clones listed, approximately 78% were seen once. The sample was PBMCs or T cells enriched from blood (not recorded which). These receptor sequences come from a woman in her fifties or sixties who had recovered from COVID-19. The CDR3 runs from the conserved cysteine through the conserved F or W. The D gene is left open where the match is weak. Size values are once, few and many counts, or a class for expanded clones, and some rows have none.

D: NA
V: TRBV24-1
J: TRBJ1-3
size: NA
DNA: TGTGCCACCAGTGATTCCGGGACACTATATTTT
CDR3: CATSDSGTLYF

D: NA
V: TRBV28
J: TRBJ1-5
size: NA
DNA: TGTGCCAGCAGTTACAGGACGAGCAATCAGCCCCAGCATTTT
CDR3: CASSYRTSNQPQHF

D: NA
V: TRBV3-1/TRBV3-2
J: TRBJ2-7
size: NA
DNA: TGTGCCAGCAGCCTGGACAGAGACTACGAGCAGTACTTC
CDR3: CASSLDRDYEQYF

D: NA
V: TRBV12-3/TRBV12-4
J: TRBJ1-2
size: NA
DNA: TGTGCCAGCAGTTTAGTGAGCGGCTACACCTTC
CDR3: CASSLVSGYTF

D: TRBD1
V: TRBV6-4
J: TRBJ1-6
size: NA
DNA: TGTGCCAGCAGTGTACAGGGGACTAATTCACCCCTCCACTTT
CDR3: CASSVQGTNSPLHF

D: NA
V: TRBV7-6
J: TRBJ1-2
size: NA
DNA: TGTGCCAGCAGCTCCAGTGAAGGCGGGGGCTACACCTTC
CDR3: CASSSSEGGGYTF

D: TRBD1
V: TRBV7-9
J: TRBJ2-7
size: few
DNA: TGTGCCAGCAGCTCCTTTCTTATCGGGACAGGGAGCGAGCAGTACTTC
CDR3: CASSSFLIGTGSEQYF

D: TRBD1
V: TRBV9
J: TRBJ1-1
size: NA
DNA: TGTGCCAGCAGCGTTAGGACAGGGCAGAACACTGAAGCTTTCTTT
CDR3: CASSVRTGQNTEAFF

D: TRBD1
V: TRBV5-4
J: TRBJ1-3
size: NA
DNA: TGTGCCAGCAGCTCAGGGGGGGGAAACACCATATATTTT
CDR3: CASSSGGGNTIYF

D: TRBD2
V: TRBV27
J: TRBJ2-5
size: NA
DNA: TGTGCCAGCAGTTTGACGACTAGCGGGGGACAAGAGACCCAGTACTTC
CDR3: CASSLTTSGGQETQYF

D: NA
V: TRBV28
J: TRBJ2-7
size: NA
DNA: TGTGCCAGCAGTCCGGGTGGGAGGTCTCCCTACGAGCAGTACTTC
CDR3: CASSPGGRSPYEQYF

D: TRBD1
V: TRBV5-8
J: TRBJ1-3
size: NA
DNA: TGTGCCAGCAGCCCATGGACAGGGTCTGGAAACACCATATATTTT
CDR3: CASSPWTGSGNTIYF

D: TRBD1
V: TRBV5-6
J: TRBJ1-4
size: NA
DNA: TGTGCCAGCAGCTCCGCCCTGGACAGGAACAATGAAAAACTGTTTTTT
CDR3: CASSSALDRNNEKLFF

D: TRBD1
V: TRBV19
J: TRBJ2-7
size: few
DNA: TGTGCCAGTAGCCAGGGGGTCCGTTACGAGCAGTACTTC
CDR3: CASSQGVRYEQYF

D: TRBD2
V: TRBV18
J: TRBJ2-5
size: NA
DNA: TGTGCCAGCTCACCCCCCCTTGGACTAGCGGGGGGTGGAGAGACCCAGTACTTC
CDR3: CASSPPLGLAGGGETQYF

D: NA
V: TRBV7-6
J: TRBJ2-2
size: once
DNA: TGTGCCAGCAGCTTAGTTGTGCCTGGAGCGTTCGAGTCGTCCACCGGGGAGCTGTTTTTT
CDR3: CASSLVVPGAFESSTGELFF

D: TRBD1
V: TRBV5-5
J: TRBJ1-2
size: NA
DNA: TGTGCCAGCAGCACTCAGGGGGGCGCCGACTATGGCTACACCTTC
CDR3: CASSTQGGADYGYTF

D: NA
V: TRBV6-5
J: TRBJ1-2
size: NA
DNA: TGTGCCAGCAGTTACATGACAGGAGATGCTGGCTACACCTTC
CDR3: CASSYMTGDAGYTF

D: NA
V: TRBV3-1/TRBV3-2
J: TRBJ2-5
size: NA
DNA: TGTGCCAGCAGCCTTGCGCGGGGCGGTATTACAGAGACCCAGTACTTC
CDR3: CASSLARGGITETQYF

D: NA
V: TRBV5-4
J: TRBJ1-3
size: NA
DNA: TGTGCCAGCAGCTTGGGTAGAGGGCCCGGAAACACCATATATTTT
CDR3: CASSLGRGPGNTIYF

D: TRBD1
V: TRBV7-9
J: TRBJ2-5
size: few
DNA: TGTGCCAGCAGTTGGACTAGGGACAGGGTGGCCCAGTACTTC
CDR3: CASSWTRDRVAQYF

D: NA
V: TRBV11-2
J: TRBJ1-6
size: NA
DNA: TGTGCCAGCAGCTTAGGTCCGGGATCACCCCTCCACTTT
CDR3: CASSLGPGSPLHF

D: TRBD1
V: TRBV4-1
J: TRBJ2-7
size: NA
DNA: TGCGCCAGCAGCCCGACGGGACAGAAAGCCTACGAGCAGTACTTC
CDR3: CASSPTGQKAYEQYF

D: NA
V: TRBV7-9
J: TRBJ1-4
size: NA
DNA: TGTGCCAGCTGTATTGAGGAAGAAAAACTGTTTTTT
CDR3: CASCIEEEKLFF

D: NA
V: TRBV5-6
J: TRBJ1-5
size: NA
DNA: TGTGCCAGCAGCCCGGGGGGCAATCAGCCCCAGCATTTT
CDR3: CASSPGGNQPQHF

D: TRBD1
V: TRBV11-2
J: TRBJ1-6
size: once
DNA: TGTGCCAGCAGTCGACAGGGTAATTCACCCCTCCACTTT
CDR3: CASSRQGNSPLHF

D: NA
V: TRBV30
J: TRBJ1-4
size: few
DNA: TGTGCCTGGACCCTAGACAGTCTTGAGCGTGAAAAACTGTTTTTT
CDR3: CAWTLDSLEREKLFF

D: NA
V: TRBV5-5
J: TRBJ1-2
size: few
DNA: TGTGGGTGCGGGGGCTACACCTTC
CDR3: CGCGGYTF

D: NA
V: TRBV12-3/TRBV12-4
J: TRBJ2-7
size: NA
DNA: TGTGCCACTGGCCAGTTCGACGAGCAGTACTTC
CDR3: CATGQFDEQYF

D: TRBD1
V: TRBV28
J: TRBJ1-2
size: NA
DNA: TGTGCCAGCAGTTTGGGACAGTTCTATGGCTACACCTTC
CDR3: CASSLGQFYGYTF

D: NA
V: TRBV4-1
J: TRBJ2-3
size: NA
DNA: TGCGCCAGCAGCTCCGCCCGCGCAGATACGCAGTATTTT
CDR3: CASSSARADTQYF

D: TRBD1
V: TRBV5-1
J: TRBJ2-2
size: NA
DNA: TGCGCCAGCAGCACCCGGACAGGGGGAGCGAACACCGGGGAGCTGTTTTTT
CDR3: CASSTRTGGANTGELFF

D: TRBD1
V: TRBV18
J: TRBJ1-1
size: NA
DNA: TGTGCCAGCCCGTACGGACAGGGTGGTACTGAAGCTTTCTTT
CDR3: CASPYGQGGTEAFF

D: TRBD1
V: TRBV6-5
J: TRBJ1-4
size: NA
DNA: TGTGCCAGCAGTTCATGGACAGGCCCTAATGAAAAACTGTTTTTT
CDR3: CASSSWTGPNEKLFF

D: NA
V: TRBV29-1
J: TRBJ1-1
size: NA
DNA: TGCAGCGGGGAACAGGTTCTAGAGGCTGAAGCTTTCTTT
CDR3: CSGEQVLEAEAFF

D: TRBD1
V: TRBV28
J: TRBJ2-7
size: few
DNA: TGTGCCAGCACCGGGACAGTTCCTTCCTACGAGCAGTACTTC
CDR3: CASTGTVPSYEQYF

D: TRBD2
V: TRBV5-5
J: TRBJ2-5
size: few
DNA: TGTGCCAGCAGCTTGGTACCGGGACTAGCGGGGGGACTACAAGAGACCCAGTACTTC
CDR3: CASSLVPGLAGGLQETQYF

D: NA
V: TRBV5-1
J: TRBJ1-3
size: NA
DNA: TGCGCCAGCAGCACGACAGGTTCCTCTGGAAACACCATATATTTT
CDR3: CASSTTGSSGNTIYF

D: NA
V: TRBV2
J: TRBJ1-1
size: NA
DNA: TGTGCCAGCAGTACAGGGACGGAGACTGAAGCTTTCTTT
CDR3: CASSTGTETEAFF

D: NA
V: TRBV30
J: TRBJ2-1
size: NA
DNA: TGTGCCTTCTCTCGAGGTTACAATGAGCAGTTCTTC
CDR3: CAFSRGYNEQFF

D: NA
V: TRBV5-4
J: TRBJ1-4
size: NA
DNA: TGTGCCAGCTCCGCCGGGGGGCTGGAGGAAAAACTGTTTTTT
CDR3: CASSAGGLEEKLFF

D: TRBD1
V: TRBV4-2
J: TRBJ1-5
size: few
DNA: TGTGCCAGCAGCCAAGACCGGACAGGGCAGGAACAGCCCCAGCATTTT
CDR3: CASSQDRTGQEQPQHF

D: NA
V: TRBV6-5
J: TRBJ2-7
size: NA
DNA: TGTGCCAGCAAATCTGGAGGGAACTACGAGCAGTACTTC
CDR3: CASKSGGNYEQYF

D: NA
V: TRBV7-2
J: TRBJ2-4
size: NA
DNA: TGTGCCAGCAGCTTAGGAGAGCGGGCGGAGTACTTC
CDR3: CASSLGERAEYF

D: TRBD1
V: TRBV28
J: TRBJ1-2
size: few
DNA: TGTGCCAGCAGCTCCGACAGGGGACAGAATGGCTACACCTTC
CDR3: CASSSDRGQNGYTF

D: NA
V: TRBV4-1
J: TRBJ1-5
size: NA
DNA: TGCGCCAGCAGCCAAGCCGGGGGGGCTCCGCAGCCCCAGCATTTT
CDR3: CASSQAGGAPQPQHF

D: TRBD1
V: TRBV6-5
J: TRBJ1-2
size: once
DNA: TGTGCCAGCAGTCCGGACAGGGACTGGTATGGCTACACCTTC
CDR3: CASSPDRDWYGYTF

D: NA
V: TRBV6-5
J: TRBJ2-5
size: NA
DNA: TGTGCCAGCAGTTCCCTCGGGGGGCGACAAGAGACCCAGTACTTC
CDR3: CASSSLGGRQETQYF